The next 7 T cell receptor beta chains were all read from a single sample in a study of T-cell memory formation after mild COVID-19. TCRdb passed the 5' RACE reads through MiXCR, listing each CDR3 protein once. The table has some 450,000 distinct CDR3 sequences, roughly 20% seen once. The sample taken for sequencing was PBMCs or a T cell subset sorted from them (not recorded which). The receptors here all came from an adult woman who had mild COVID-19 (a few samples of this study predate the infection). Cell type and time point are not known.

This clonotype turned up a few times. J is TRBJ2-5 and V is TRBV21-1; the D call in the table, TRBD1, was not verified against the DNA. TRBV21-1 is classified as a pseudogene. CDR3 length equals 13 residues. The CDR3 here is CASSTGQLETQYF. The DNA of the CDR3 is TGTGCCAGCAGCACTGGACAGTTGGAGACCCAGTACTTC.

This clonotype was seen a few times. V gene TRBV20-1 combines with J gene TRBJ2-3; maybe TRBD2 (6 bases). Germline V gene sequence: CDR1 DFQATT, CDR2 SNEGSKA (reference sequence). V lost 1 base, J lost 4 bases, and 9 bases lay in between. The CDR3 length is 13 residues. CDR3 protein: CSARVPGADTQYF. CDR3 coding DNA: TGCAGTGCTAGAGTTCCGGGAGCAGATACGCAGTATTTT.

A few counts support this clonotype. This sequence joins TRBV3-1 and TRBJ2-3, with 12 bases identical to TRBD2. The V gene's germline CDR1 is LGHDT and CDR2 YNNKEL (reference sequence). After removal of 2 bases from V and 6 bases from J, the junction contained 9 bases not matched to a gene. This CDR3 spans 17 amino acids. The CDR3 DNA reads TGTGCCAGCAGCCAACTACCCGGGACTAGCGGGTCGGATACGCAGTATTTT. Translating gives CASSQLPGTSGSDTQYF.

In this sample, this clonotype turned up a few times. V and J are TRBV20-1 and TRBJ2-1; TRBD2 agrees at 16 bases. The trim removed 4 bases at V and 8 bases at J, leaving 8 bases unmatched. CDR1 and CDR2 from the germline V gene are DFQATT and SNEGSKA (reference sequence). The CDR3 sequence is 16 residues long. The CDR3 spells CSAKGLAGGLVDEQFF. In nucleotides, the CDR3 is TGCAGTGCTAAGGGACTAGCGGGAGGGCTGGTCGATGAGCAGTTCTTC.

The J gene is TRBJ2-3, the V gene TRBV7-2; 15 bases align to TRBD2. The CDR3 totals 17 residues. Germline values: CDR1 SGHTA, CDR2 FQGNSA. V lost 4 bases to trimming and J lost 5 bases; unmatched junction nucleotides: 7. CDR3 sequence: CASSYGLAGGWGDTQYF. The CDR3 DNA follows: TGTGCCAGCAGCTACGGACTAGCGGGAGGGTGGGGAGATACGCAGTATTTT.

The V gene is TRBV2, the J gene TRBJ2-7; no clear D gene. The length of the CDR3 is 11 residues. In germline, CDR1 is SNHLY, CDR2 FYNNEI. V was pared by 3 bases and J by 11 bases, with 11 bases between. CDR3 residues: CASSDPSGKYF. For the CDR3, the DNA is TGTGCCAGCAGTGATCCGTCCGGAAAGTACTTC.

This chain joins TRBV20-1 and TRBJ2-2; 7 bases align to TRBD2. This CDR3 is built from 15 residues. Germline CDR1 and CDR2: DFQATT and SNEGSKA (reference sequence). Unmatched junction bases numbered 10, after V lost 3 bases and J lost 6 bases. CDR3 protein: CSARDGGRRSGELFF. The CDR3 DNA follows: TGCAGTGCTAGGGACGGCGGGAGAAGGTCCGGGGAGCTGTTTTTT.